These T cell receptor beta chains were read from a single sample in a study of identical twins. One entry per CDR3 protein, called by TCRdb with MiXCR from the 5' RACE reads. The sample lists 200,000 to 300,000 distinct CDR3 sequences, about 7.3% occurring once. This sample was shared with a second study, whose subject was yellow fever vaccine responses in identical twins.

Sequencing used memory (CD45RO+) T cells sorted from blood. The origin of the receptors is a woman between 18 and 29 years old in good health. Both conserved end residues are part of each CDR3. The D gene is left open where the match is weak. Expanded clones are given a class, and other clones once, few, many or no size at all.

TRBJ1-3	few	TRBV5-1	-	TGCGCCAGCAGCGCTGACGGGACATACTCTGGAAACACCATATATTTT	CASSADGTYSGNTIYF
TRBJ2-6	-	TRBV7-9	-	TGTGCCAGCAGCGATAAGGGCGGGGGCGTTGGGGCCAACGTCCTGACTTTC	CASSDKGGGVGANVLTF
TRBJ2-1	few	TRBV19	-	TGTGCCAGTAGTATAGTTCCGGGAGTGGGATACAATGAGCAGTTCTTC	CASSIVPGVGYNEQFF
TRBJ2-7	-	TRBV12-3/TRBV12-4	TRBD1	TGTGCCAGCAGGTCCGGGACAGGGAACTACGAGCAGTACTTC	CASRSGTGNYEQYF
TRBJ2-1	many	TRBV2	-	TGTGCCAGCAGTGATAGAACCGGATACGGGGAGCGGTTCTTC	CASSDRTGYGERFF
TRBJ2-1	-	TRBV2	-	TGTGCCAGCCGCGGCAGGGTGTCGAATGAGCAGTTCTTC	CASRGRVSNEQFF
TRBJ2-6	few	TRBV27	TRBD1	TGTGCCAGCTCCCACAGGGGTACCGGGGCCAACGTCCTGACTTTC	CASSHRGTGANVLTF
TRBJ2-3	few	TRBV12-3/TRBV12-4	TRBD2	TGTGCCAGCAGTTTCCAGGGACTAGCGGGGTATCTGGATACGCAGTATTTT	CASSFQGLAGYLDTQYF
TRBJ2-2	few	TRBV5-1	TRBD1	TGCGCCAGCAGCTTGGTGCGGACAGGGTCTTCCGGGGAGCTGTTTTTT	CASSLVRTGSSGELFF
TRBJ1-1	many	TRBV12-3/TRBV12-4	-	TGTGCCAGCAGTTTACGGACGGGGAACACTGAAGCTTTCTTT	CASSLRTGNTEAFF